The entry that follows covers one TCR beta chain sequence. Germline CDR1 reads SQVTM; CDR2 reads ANQGSEA. The CDR3 runs to 13 residues. Trimming pared 4 bases from V and 6 bases from J, leaving 16 bases between. Clones were sequenced by immunoSEQ multiplex PCR, and TCRdb holds only the in-frame ones, with some missing. The sample contains nearly 300,000 clones, around 84% of which appear only once. This entry is derived from a study of blood T cell repertoires in COVID-19. For the study at large: Acute-phase and convalescent COVID-19 samples originated in the United States, Italy and Spain.

Sequences were obtained from peripheral blood. The chain couples TRBV29-1 to TRBJ2-7; the D gene is possibly TRBD1 (6 bases). This clonotype originated in a human donor with COVID-19, enrolled during active disease. The donor label of this sample is uncertain. The CDR3 sequence is CSVAPGAPGEQYF. CDR3 bases: TGCAGCGTTGCCCCAGGGGCCCCTGGCGAGCAGTACTTC.